This TCR beta chain was documented in a study of neurological immune-mediated disorders. The study, taken as a whole, reports: Healthy controls had more TCR clonal expansion than multiple sclerosis, which showed the least, whereas HTLV-1-associated myelopathy showed the most. None of the CDR3 amino acid sequences found in expanded clones was shared across subjects. This suggests that the TCR-beta repertoires were private in all groups.

The ends were cut back, 2 bases at V and 7 bases at J, with 4 bases in the middle. Germline CDR1 SGHKS, CDR2 YYEKEE (reference sequence). The CDR3 extends over 11 amino acids. Synthesis of cDNA was carried out by template-switch 5'RACE. The reaction used 10-nucleotide random UMIs. TCRdb reanalysed the 5' RACE reads using MiXCR and keeps one entry per CDR3 protein. The profile shows more than 55,000 distinct CDR3 sequences, less than 25% of them singletons. This clonotype appeared a few times. Its specificity is not known. Time point denoted: technical triplicate 2. PBMCs stored at -80 C, numbering 2 million, were the origin of the unsorted libraries.

This receptor was taken from a man in his sixties with HTLV-1-associated myelopathy (HAM/TSP). Material: PBMCs. V is TRBV5-5 and J is TRBJ2-1; D unclear. CDR3 sequence (DNA): TGTGCCAGCAGCTTAGATAATGAGCAGTTCTTC. Amino acid sequence: CASSLDNEQFF.